The clone carrying this TCR beta chain was recorded many times. Antigen unknown. This specimen belongs to a study of shared clonotypes between healthy human individuals. Overall study results and limits: Blood alone was sampled, and tissue repertoires likely differ. In general, naive subsets displayed greater estimated richness than memory subsets did. Four donors had around 5% of their naive CD4 clonotypes in common.

Deep level was the assay's run setting. Assay used: immunoSEQ multiplex PCR; TCRdb lists only in-frame clones, some missing. This table holds approximately 1.1 million clones, 78% found once. Trimming removed 1 base from V and 10 bases from J, with 20 bases in between. The CDR3 totals 16 residues. From germline, CDR1 is SGHTA and CDR2 FQGNSA. Sequenced material: memory CD4+ T cells from PBMCs. Subset: CD45RA-negative fraction. This TCR was recovered from a man between 18 and 29 years old in good health. Some clones in this sample may be carry-over from other donors' samples. V gene TRBV7-2 combines with J gene TRBJ2-1; no clear D. In nucleotides, the CDR3 is TGTGCCAGCAGCTTAGATTCAGCGAGAGGACGCAGAGAGCAGTTCTTC. Residues: CASSLDSARGRREQFF.